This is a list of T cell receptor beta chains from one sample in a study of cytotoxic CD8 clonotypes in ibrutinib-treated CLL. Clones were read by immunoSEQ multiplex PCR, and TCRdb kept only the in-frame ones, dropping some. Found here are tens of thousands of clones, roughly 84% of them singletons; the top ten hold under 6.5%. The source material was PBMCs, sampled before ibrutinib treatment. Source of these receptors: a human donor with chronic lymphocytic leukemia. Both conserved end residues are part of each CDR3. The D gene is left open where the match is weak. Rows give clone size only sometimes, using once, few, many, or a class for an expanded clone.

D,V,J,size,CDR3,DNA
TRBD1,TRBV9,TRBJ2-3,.,CASSATGQGFSDTQYF,TGTGCCAGCAGCGCCACGGGACAGGGGTTTTCAGATACGCAGTATTTT
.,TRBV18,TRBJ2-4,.,CASSPPDSAAKNIQYF,TGTGCCAGCTCACCACCGGACAGTGCAGCCAAAAACATTCAGTACTTC
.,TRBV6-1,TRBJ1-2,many,CASSENREVGYTF,TGTGCCAGCAGTGAGAACAGGGAGGTAGGCTACACCTTC
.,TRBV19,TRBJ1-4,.,CASSISGGNEKLFF,TGTGCCAGTAGTATATCGGGTGGTAATGAAAAACTGTTTTTT
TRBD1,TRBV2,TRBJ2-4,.,CASNRDSKNIQYF,TGTGCCAGCAACCGGGACAGCAAAAACATTCAGTACTTC
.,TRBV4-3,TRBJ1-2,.,CASSQDLNRGDGYTF,TGCGCCAGCAGCCAAGATCTGAACCGGGGGGATGGCTACACCTTC
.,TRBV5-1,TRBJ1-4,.,CASRGRSDEKLFF,TGCGCCAGCCGGGGCAGGTCGGATGAAAAACTGTTTTTT
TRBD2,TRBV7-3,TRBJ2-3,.,CASSLTGTSVGTDTQYF,TGTGCCAGCAGCTTAACCGGGACTAGCGTTGGCACAGATACGCAGTATTTT
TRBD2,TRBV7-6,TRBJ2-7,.,CASSWSSGESIEQYF,TGTGCCAGCAGCTGGTCTAGCGGGGAATCTATCGAGCAGTACTTC
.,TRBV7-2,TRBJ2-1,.,CASSLISGSYNEQFF,TGTGCCAGCAGCTTAATTTCGGGATCCTACAATGAGCAGTTCTTC
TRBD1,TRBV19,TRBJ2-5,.,CASTQTGAETQYF,TGTGCCAGTACCCAAACAGGGGCAGAGACCCAGTACTTC
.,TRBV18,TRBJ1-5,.,CASSPPGGNQPQHF,TGTGCCAGCTCACCACCAGGGGGCAATCAGCCCCAGCATTTT
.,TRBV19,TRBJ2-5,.,CASSIVGIVETQYF,TGTGCCAGTAGTATAGTAGGGATAGTGGAGACCCAGTACTTC
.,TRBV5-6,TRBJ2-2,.,CASSFPVRGSLGTGELFF,TGTGCCAGCAGCTTTCCTGTTAGGGGGAGCCTTGGGACCGGGGAGCTGTTTTTT
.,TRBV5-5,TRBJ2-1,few,CASNLNNHEQFF,TGTGCCAGCAACCTTAACAACCATGAGCAGTTCTTC
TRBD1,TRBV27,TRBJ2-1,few,CASRAGTEFYNEQFF,TGTGCCAGCAGGGCCGGGACAGAATTCTACAATGAGCAGTTCTTC
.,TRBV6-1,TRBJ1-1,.,CASSEARRGPEAFF,TGTGCCAGCAGTGAAGCGCGGAGGGGCCCTGAAGCTTTCTTT
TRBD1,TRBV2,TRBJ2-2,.,CASREQSGTGNTGELFF,TGTGCCAGCAGGGAACAATCCGGGACAGGGAACACCGGGGAGCTGTTTTTT
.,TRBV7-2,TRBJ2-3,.,CASSLSLGGYTDTQYF,TGTGCCAGCAGCTTATCCTTGGGTGGGTACACAGATACGCAGTATTTT
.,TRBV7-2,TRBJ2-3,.,CASSLYAASTDTQYF,TGTGCCAGCAGCTTATACGCAGCTAGCACAGATACGCAGTATTTT
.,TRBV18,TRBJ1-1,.,CASSQQGLNPEAFF,TGTGCCAGCTCACAACAGGGATTGAACCCTGAAGCTTTCTTT
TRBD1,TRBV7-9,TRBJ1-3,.,CASSLEGAISGNTIYF,TGTGCCAGCAGCTTGGAGGGGGCGATCTCTGGAAACACCATATATTTT
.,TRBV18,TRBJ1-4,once,CASSRGTNEKLFF,TGTGCCAGCTCACGGGGGACTAATGAAAAACTGTTTTTT
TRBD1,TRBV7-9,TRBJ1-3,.,CASSSYYRGLGGNTIYF,TGTGCCAGCAGCTCCTATTACAGGGGACTTGGAGGAAACACCATATATTTT
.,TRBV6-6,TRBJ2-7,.,CASSYGGEQYF,TGTGCCAGCAGTTACGGGGGCGAGCAGTACTTC
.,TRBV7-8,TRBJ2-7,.,CASSPWDGPYEQYF,TGTGCCAGCAGCCCATGGGACGGCCCCTACGAGCAGTACTTC
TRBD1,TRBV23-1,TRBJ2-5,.,CASSQSQFTDRGAFQETQYF,TGCGCCAGCAGTCAATCACAATTTACGGACAGGGGGGCCTTTCAAGAGACCCAGTACTTC
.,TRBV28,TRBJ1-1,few,CASRPKGTEAFF,TGTGCCAGCAGACCCAAGGGGACTGAAGCTTTCTTT
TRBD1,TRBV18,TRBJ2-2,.,CASSRQGRNTGELFF,TGTGCCAGCTCACGACAGGGGAGAAACACCGGGGAGCTGTTTTTT
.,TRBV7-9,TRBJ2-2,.,CASSLGATNTGELFF,TGTGCCAGCAGCTTAGGGGCCACGAACACCGGGGAGCTGTTTTTT
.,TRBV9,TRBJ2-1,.,CASSVGGGANEQFF,TGTGCCAGCAGCGTAGGGGGCGGCGCGAATGAGCAGTTCTTC
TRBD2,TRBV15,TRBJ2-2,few,CATSNFRTSGRVSTGELFF,TGTGCCACCAGCAACTTCAGGACTAGCGGGAGGGTGAGCACCGGGGAGCTGTTTTTT
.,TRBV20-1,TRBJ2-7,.,CSARTMNEQYF,TGCAGTGCTAGGACTATGAACGAGCAGTACTTC
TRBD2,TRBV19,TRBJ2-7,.,CASRRTSEVPEQYF,TGTGCCAGTCGCCGAACTAGCGAGGTCCCCGAGCAGTACTTC
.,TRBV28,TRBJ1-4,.,CASSSHRERLGHNEKLFF,TGTGCCAGCAGTAGTCACAGGGAGCGTTTGGGGCATAATGAAAAACTGTTTTTT
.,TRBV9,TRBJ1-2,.,CASSVWSSGGYTF,TGTGCCAGCAGCGTATGGAGTAGCGGTGGCTACACCTTC
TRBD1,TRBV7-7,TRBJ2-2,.,CASSLDLGQGGTGELFF,TGTGCCAGCAGCTTAGACCTGGGACAGGGGGGCACCGGGGAGCTGTTTTTT
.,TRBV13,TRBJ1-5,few,CASSTDGQPQHF,TGTGCCAGCAGTACCGATGGTCAGCCCCAGCATTTT
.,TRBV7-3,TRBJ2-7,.,CASSFGQFSYEQYF,TGTGCCAGCAGCTTTGGACAGTTTTCCTACGAGCAGTACTTC
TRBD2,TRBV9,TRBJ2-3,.,CASSAPTSGSLVSTDTQYF,TGTGCCAGCAGCGCACCAACTAGCGGGAGTCTCGTTAGCACAGATACGCAGTATTTT
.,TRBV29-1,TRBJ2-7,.,CSVVQLPTYEQYF,TGCAGCGTTGTGCAGTTGCCCACCTACGAGCAGTACTTC
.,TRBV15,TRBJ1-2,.,CATSRDLLGRTINYGYTF,TGTGCCACCAGCAGAGATCTTTTGGGACGGACAATTAACTATGGCTACACCTTC
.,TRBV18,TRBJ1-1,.,CASSLGGGNTEAFF,TGTGCCAGCTCCCTTGGGGGAGGGAACACTGAAGCTTTCTTT
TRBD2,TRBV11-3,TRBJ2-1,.,CASSLVGLADNEQFF,TGTGCCAGCAGCTTAGTTGGACTAGCGGACAATGAGCAGTTCTTC
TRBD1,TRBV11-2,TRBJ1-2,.,CASSPTGGPEGYTF,TGTGCCAGCAGCCCGACAGGGGGTCCGGAGGGCTACACCTTC
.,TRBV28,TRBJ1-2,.,CASSLAHVNYGYTF,TGTGCCAGCAGCCTGGCACACGTTAACTATGGCTACACCTTC
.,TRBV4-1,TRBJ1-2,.,CASRVQSDERGGYGYTF,TGCGCCAGCAGGGTTCAGAGCGACGAGCGGGGTGGCTATGGCTACACCTTC
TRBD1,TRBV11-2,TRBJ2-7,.,CASSQGAGPYEQYF,TGTGCCAGCAGCCAGGGGGCGGGGCCCTACGAGCAGTACTTC
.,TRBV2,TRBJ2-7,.,CASNTPGPTYEQYF,TGTGCCAGCAACACGCCGGGTCCTACCTACGAGCAGTACTTC
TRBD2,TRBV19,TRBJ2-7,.,CASSIIAGNYEQYF,TGTGCCAGTAGTATAATAGCGGGGAACTACGAGCAGTACTTC
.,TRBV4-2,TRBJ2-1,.,CASSPRARGHNEQFF,TGTGCCAGCAGCCCAAGAGCCCGGGGACACAATGAGCAGTTCTTC
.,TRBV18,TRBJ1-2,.,CASSPSRTYGYTF,TGTGCCAGCTCACCATCCAGAACCTATGGCTACACCTTC
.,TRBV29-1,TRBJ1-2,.,CSVEDPGNYGYTF,TGCAGCGTTGAAGATCCGGGCAACTATGGCTACACCTTC
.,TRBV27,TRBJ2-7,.,CASSFQRAMRSEQYF,TGTGCCAGCAGTTTCCAGAGGGCAATGAGGAGCGAGCAGTACTTC
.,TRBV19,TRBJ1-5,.,CASSMRRDSNQPQHF,TGTGCCAGTAGTATGAGGCGGGATAGCAATCAGCCCCAGCATTTT
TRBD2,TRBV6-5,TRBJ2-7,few,CASSYDSGRPYEQYF,TGTGCCAGCAGTTACGATAGCGGGAGACCTTACGAGCAGTACTTC
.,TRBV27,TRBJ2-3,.,CASSLIAFQGLAPDTQYF,TGTGCCAGCAGCCTTATAGCCTTCCAGGGGCTCGCTCCAGATACGCAGTATTTT